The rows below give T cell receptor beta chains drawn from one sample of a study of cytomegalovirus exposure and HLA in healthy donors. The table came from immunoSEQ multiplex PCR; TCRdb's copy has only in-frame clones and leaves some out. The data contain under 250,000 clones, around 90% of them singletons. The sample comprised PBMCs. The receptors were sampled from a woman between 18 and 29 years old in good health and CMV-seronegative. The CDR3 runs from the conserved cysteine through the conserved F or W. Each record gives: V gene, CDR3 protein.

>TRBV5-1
CASSLVGTSGDYEQYF
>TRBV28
CASSRQGANYGYTF
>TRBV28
CASSRQGHQETQYF
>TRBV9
CASRPLAGYTGELFF
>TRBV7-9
CASSPLHQKREGLGEQFF
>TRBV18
CASSPETGANYGYTF
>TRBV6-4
CASSSDGVPVNEQFF
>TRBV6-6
CASSYSARSGNTEAFF
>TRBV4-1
CASSRRDPIRGPNEKLFF
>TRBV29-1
CSVKPPGQGFGELFF
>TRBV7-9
CASSRGREDGYTF
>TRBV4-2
CASSQDLFGSKNIQYF
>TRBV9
CASSVGAAADEKLFF
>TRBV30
CAWSVPRLAGGLGQFF
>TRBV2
CASQFYRQGRTEAFF
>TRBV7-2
CASSLVGGVGSSYEQYF
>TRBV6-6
CASSSSGTSYEQYF
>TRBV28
CASPRGVNTEAFF
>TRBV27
CASRSSGRETQYF
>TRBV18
CASSPPGQGGTEAFF
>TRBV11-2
CASSPWTGDYEQYF
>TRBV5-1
CASRPPQHAYGYTF
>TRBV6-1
CASAPPTGWFTEAFF
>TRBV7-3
CASRSSGSTDTQYF
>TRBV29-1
CSVATNQETQYF
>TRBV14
CASSQDLGRGIINEQFF
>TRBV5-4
CASSSTREQYF
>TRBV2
CAIFEYEQYF
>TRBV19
CASGLPLRGRELFF
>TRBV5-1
CASSLPLAGGVNEQFF
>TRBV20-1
CSVSGTYEQYF
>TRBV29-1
CSVEEAGGFTEAFF
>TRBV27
CASSHGGSNQPQHF
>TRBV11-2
CASSLVLPDYYGYTF
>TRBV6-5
CASSYGAPSQNYEQYF
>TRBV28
CASRLLGTGAYEQYF
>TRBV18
CASSPADRDSGNTIYF
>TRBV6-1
CASRVRQGGQPQHF
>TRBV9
CASSGAGPDTQYF
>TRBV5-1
CASKDPGQGAKGYTF
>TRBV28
CASREAGQLFEQYF
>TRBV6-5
CASSYSTGTNYGYTF
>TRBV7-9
CASSFGDSGTQYF
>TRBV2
CASSRTGDYEKLFF
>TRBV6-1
CASRKGQGADTQYF
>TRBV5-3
CARSLITSEEETQYF
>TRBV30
CAWVGQGTYEQYF
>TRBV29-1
CSATGGPNEQFF
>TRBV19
CASRDRAAGANVLTF
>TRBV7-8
CASSLTGAEAFF
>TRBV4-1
CASSQDRLRGQVNYGYTF
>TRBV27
CASSPRTSGGIEQYF
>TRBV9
CASSVGTGYNSPLHF
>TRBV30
CAWGWSGTGGSGYTF
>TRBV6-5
CASSFSGGVLYEQYF